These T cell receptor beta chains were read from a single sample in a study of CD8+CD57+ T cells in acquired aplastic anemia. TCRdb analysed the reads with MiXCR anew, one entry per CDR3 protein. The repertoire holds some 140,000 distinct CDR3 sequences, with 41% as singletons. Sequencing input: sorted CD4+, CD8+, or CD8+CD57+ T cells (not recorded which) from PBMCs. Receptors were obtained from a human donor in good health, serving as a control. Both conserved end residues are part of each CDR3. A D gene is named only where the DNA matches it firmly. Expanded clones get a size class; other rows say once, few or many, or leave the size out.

DNA: TGTGCCTCCCTGGCCCCGACTAGTGCTGAGACAGATACGCAGTATTTT
CDR3: CASLAPTSAETDTQYF
J: TRBJ2-3
size: few
V: TRBV30
D: NA

DNA: TGTGCCAGCAGTGGGAACAGGGGGCTGGGATCACCCCTCCACTTT
CDR3: CASSGNRGLGSPLHF
J: TRBJ1-6
size: NA
V: TRBV2
D: TRBD1

DNA: TGTGCCAGTAGTATCAACTGGCAGGGGGCTCAGCCCCAGCATTTT
CDR3: CASSINWQGAQPQHF
J: TRBJ1-5
size: NA
V: TRBV19
D: TRBD1

DNA: TGTGCCTGGAGTGCAGGGGCCCACTCTGGAAACACCATATATTTT
CDR3: CAWSAGAHSGNTIYF
J: TRBJ1-3
size: NA
V: TRBV30
D: NA

DNA: TGCGCCAGCAGCGTTAGGGTGAACACTGAAGCTTTCTTT
CDR3: CASSVRVNTEAFF
J: TRBJ1-1
size: many
V: TRBV5-1
D: NA

DNA: TGTGCCAGCAGCTTCTCAGCGGGGCCCTCCTACAATGAGCAGTTCTTC
CDR3: CASSFSAGPSYNEQFF
J: TRBJ2-1
size: few
V: TRBV11-1
D: TRBD2

DNA: TGTGCCAGCACCCCATCAGGAAACACCATATATTTT
CDR3: CASTPSGNTIYF
J: TRBJ1-3
size: NA
V: TRBV2
D: NA

DNA: TGTGCCAGCAGTGACACAGATAAGGCTTTCTTT
CDR3: CASSDTDKAFF
J: TRBJ1-1
size: NA
V: TRBV10-3
D: NA

DNA: TGCAGCGTCTCAGGGGGCGGAGAGACCCAGTACTTC
CDR3: CSVSGGGETQYF
J: TRBJ2-5
size: many
V: TRBV29-1
D: TRBD1

DNA: TGTGCCAGCAGTCCCAGACAGGGGGCCTACGAGCAGTACTTC
CDR3: CASSPRQGAYEQYF
J: TRBJ2-7
size: NA
V: TRBV6-4
D: TRBD1

DNA: TGCGCCAGCAGCCTGAGTCCGGGGGGGATCAATGAGCAGTTCTTC
CDR3: CASSLSPGGINEQFF
J: TRBJ2-1
size: many
V: TRBV5-1
D: TRBD2

DNA: TGTGCCAGCAGCGTAGGGGCTATGGGCAATCAGCCCCAGCATTTT
CDR3: CASSVGAMGNQPQHF
J: TRBJ1-5
size: many
V: TRBV9
D: NA

DNA: TGTGCCAGCAGTGAAGCTAGGCGGGGTGGGCTCGGCTACACCTTC
CDR3: CASSEARRGGLGYTF
J: TRBJ1-2
size: NA
V: TRBV6-1
D: NA

DNA: TGTGCCAGCAGCCTAGGATGGCTCAGGGGCCCGGACACCGGGGAGCTGTTTTTT
CDR3: CASSLGWLRGPDTGELFF
J: TRBJ2-2
size: NA
V: TRBV3-1
D: NA

DNA: TGTGCCAGTTCGACAGGGGGCCTCAATGAGCAGTTCTTC
CDR3: CASSTGGLNEQFF
J: TRBJ2-1
size: NA
V: TRBV10-3
D: TRBD1

DNA: TGTGCCAGCAGTTACTCCCCAGGCCCGGAATCCACAGATACGCAGTATTTT
CDR3: CASSYSPGPESTDTQYF
J: TRBJ2-3
size: many
V: TRBV6-2/TRBV6-3
D: NA

DNA: TGCGCCAGCAGTGGCGGACAGGGCTATGGCTACACCTTC
CDR3: CASSGGQGYGYTF
J: TRBJ1-2
size: NA
V: TRBV10-1
D: TRBD1

DNA: TGTGCCAGCAGCTTAAGACAGGGAGGCAATCAGCCCCAGCATTTT
CDR3: CASSLRQGGNQPQHF
J: TRBJ1-5
size: NA
V: TRBV7-2
D: TRBD1

DNA: TGTGCCAGCAGCTTGGGGGGGCGATCGGAGACCCAGTACTTC
CDR3: CASSLGGRSETQYF
J: TRBJ2-5
size: many
V: TRBV5-4
D: NA

DNA: TGTGCCAGCAGTTACTCGGGGGATGGTACGCAGTATTTT
CDR3: CASSYSGDGTQYF
J: TRBJ2-3
size: many
V: TRBV6-6
D: NA

DNA: TGTGCCAGCAGCTGGCCGGGGTCCGAGCAGTACTTC
CDR3: CASSWPGSEQYF
J: TRBJ2-7
size: many
V: TRBV5-5
D: NA

DNA: TGCAGTGCTAGGAATGACCTCGTTTTAGGGAATCAGCCCCAGCATTTT
CDR3: CSARNDLVLGNQPQHF
J: TRBJ1-5
size: many
V: TRBV20-1
D: NA

DNA: TGCAGTGCTAGTTGGGGCGTGGATCAGCCCCAGCATTTT
CDR3: CSASWGVDQPQHF
J: TRBJ1-5
size: many
V: TRBV20-1
D: NA

DNA: TGTGCCAGCAGCCGACCGGGACTAGGGGCTGAAGCTTTCTTT
CDR3: CASSRPGLGAEAFF
J: TRBJ1-1
size: many
V: TRBV3-1
D: NA

DNA: TGTGCCAGCAGTTCCTACAGGTCTTTGAACACTGAAGCTTTCTTT
CDR3: CASSSYRSLNTEAFF
J: TRBJ1-1
size: NA
V: TRBV6-5
D: NA